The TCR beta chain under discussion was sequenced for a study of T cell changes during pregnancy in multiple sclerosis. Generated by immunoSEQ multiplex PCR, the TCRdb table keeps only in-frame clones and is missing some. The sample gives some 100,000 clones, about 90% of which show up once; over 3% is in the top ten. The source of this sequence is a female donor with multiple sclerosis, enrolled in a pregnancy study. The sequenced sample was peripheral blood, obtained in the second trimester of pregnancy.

The DNA of the CDR3 is TGTGCCAGCAGTTTCCCGCGGGAGGGCCTCTCTGGGGCCAACGTCCTGACTTTC. Translated, it gives CASSFPREGLSGANVLTF. The chain joins TRBV28 to TRBJ2-6; TRBD2 matches 9 bases. With 3 bases clipped from V and 0 bases from J, the junction kept 6 bases outside the gene matches. Germline V gene lookup returns CDR1 MDHEN and CDR2 SYDVKM. The CDR3 is made up of 18 amino acids.